This record looks at one T cell receptor beta chain sequence and its context. Its antigen is not known. Resections were taken during corrective heart surgery, and the thymus tissue came from these. Each of the donors was a healthy Finnish infant who was undergoing open corrective cardiac surgery for congenital heart defects. CDR1 is SGHTA and CDR2 is FQGNSA in the germline V gene. V dropped 3 bases and J dropped 3 bases, with 11 bases sitting between them. The CDR3 runs to 14 residues. This specimen comes from a study of human thymus T cells. General study results and limits: Related research has reported that thymic repertoires overlap highly among unrelated individuals. Thymic and blood repertoires appeared to display a bias in their usage of V and J genes.

Assay: immunoSEQ multiplex PCR; the TCRdb copy retains only in-frame clones and omits some. Here the sample spans 65,000 to 90,000 clones, roughly 94% being singletons. The chain recombines TRBV7-2 with TRBJ1-2; D not resolved. This clonotype was sampled from a girl younger than two with a congenital heart defect but otherwise immunologically healthy. The sequenced material came from thymus tissue. The CDR3, as DNA: TGTGCCAGCAGCTTCCTCTGGGCCCACTATGGCTACACCTTC. It codes for CASSFLWAHYGYTF.